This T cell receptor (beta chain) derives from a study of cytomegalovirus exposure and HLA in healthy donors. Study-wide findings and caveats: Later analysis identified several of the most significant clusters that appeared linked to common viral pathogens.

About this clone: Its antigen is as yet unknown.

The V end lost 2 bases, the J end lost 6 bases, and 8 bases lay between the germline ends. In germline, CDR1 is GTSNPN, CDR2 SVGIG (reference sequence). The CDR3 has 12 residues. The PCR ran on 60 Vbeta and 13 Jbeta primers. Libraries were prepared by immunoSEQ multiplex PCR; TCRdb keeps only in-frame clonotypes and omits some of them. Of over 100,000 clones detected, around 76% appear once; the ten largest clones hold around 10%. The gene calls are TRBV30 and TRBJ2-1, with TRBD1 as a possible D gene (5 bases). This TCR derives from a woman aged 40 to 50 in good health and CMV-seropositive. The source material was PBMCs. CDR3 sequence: CAWSRGGNEQFF. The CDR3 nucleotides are TGTGCCTGGAGTAGGGGTGGCAATGAGCAGTTCTTC. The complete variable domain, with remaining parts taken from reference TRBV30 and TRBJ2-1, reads SQTIHQWPATLVQPVGSPLSLECTVEGTSNPNLYWYRQAAGRGLQLLFYSVGIGQISSEVPQNLSASRPQDRQFILSSKKLLLSDSGFYLCAWSRGGNEQFFGPGTRLTVL.